These 20 T cell receptor beta chains originate from one sample sequenced in a study of cytomegalovirus exposure and HLA in healthy donors. PCR involved 60 Vbeta and 13 Jbeta primers. Clones were sequenced by immunoSEQ multiplex PCR, and TCRdb holds only the in-frame ones, with some missing. Of roughly 200,000 clones listed, less than 85% are singletons. The sample consisted of PBMCs. All receptors derive from a boy between 10 and 17 years old in good health and CMV-seronegative.

Here the CDR3 reads CASSPGLAGALLLTGELFF. The CDR3, as DNA: TGTGCCAGCAGCCCCGGACTAGCGGGGGCCTTACTACTCACCGGGGAGCTGTTTTTT. The gene calls are TRBV7-8 and TRBJ2-2; 13 bases match TRBD2. CDR3 length equals 19 residues. CDR1 is SGHVS, CDR2 FQNEAQ, per germline. With V trimmed by 5 bases and J by 4 bases, 13 bases remained unmatched.

This chain links TRBV6-5 with TRBJ1-1; D gene uncertain. V shed 6 bases and J shed 6 bases, with 11 bases lying between them. Germline CDR1 and CDR2: MNHEY and SVGAGI. The CDR3 sequence is 12 residues long. CDR3 sequence (DNA): TGTGCCAGCAGGAAAACCCCGGCTGAAGCTTTCTTT. This codes for CASRKTPAEAFF.

This clone occurred once. The gene calls are TRBV19 and TRBJ2-1, with 10 bases matching TRBD2. V lost 1 base and J lost 8; bases outside the gene matches: 2. This CDR3 comprises 14 residues. The germline gives CDR1 LNHDA, CDR2 SQIVND (reference sequence). CDR3 protein: CASSIGTSGDEQFF. Here the CDR3 DNA reads TGTGCCAGTAGTATAGGGACTAGCGGCGATGAGCAGTTCTTC.

The genes are TRBV5-1 and TRBJ2-6, with 8 positions matching TRBD2. With V trimmed by 1 base and J by 0 bases, 12 bases remained unmatched. The CDR3 has 20 amino acids. Germline values: CDR1 SGHRS, CDR2 YFSETQ. CDR3 protein: CASSLTGGLTQSSGANVLTF. The DNA for the CDR3 is TGCGCCAGCAGCTTGACGGGGGGGCTAACCCAATCCTCTGGGGCCAACGTCCTGACTTTC.

This rearrangement joins TRBV5-1 to TRBJ1-3, with 7 positions matching TRBD1. From germline, CDR1 is SGHRS and CDR2 YFSETQ. Losses at the gene ends were 4 bases for V and 3 bases for J; bases not matched to a gene: 4. CDR3 size: 14 residues. In DNA form, the CDR3 reads TGCGCCAGCAGCATAGGGGGCGGTGGAAACACCATATATTTT. It codes for CASSIGGGGNTIYF.

This chain links TRBV4-1 with TRBJ1-5; D unclear. Germline values: CDR1 MGHRA, CDR2 YSYEKL. The CDR3 has 14 amino acids. Trimming took 0 bases from V and 4 from J, leaving 7 bases between them. The CDR3 loop reads CASSQEFRNQPQHF. In nucleotides, the CDR3 is TGCGCCAGCAGCCAAGAGTTCCGGAATCAGCCCCAGCATTTT.

The gene calls are TRBV19 and TRBJ1-5; D gene unclear. Deletions cut 5 bases from V and 0 bases from J, with 17 bases between. The length of the CDR3 is 17 residues. Germline CDR1 is LNHDA and CDR2 is SQIVND (reference sequence). The CDR3 here is CASSPLGGEYSNQPQHF. The CDR3 coding sequence is TGTGCCAGTAGTCCCCTCGGCGGAGAATATAGCAATCAGCCCCAGCATTTT.

V gene TRBV9 combines with J gene TRBJ1-1, with TRBD1 as a possible D gene (6 bases). V was shortened by 4 bases and J by 0 bases, with 13 bases between the two germline ends. The CDR3 has 15 amino acids. The germline V gene encodes CDR1 SGDLS and CDR2 YYNGEE. The CDR3: CASSPRQDMNTEAFF. CDR3 sequence (DNA): TGTGCCAGCAGCCCCCGACAGGACATGAACACTGAAGCTTTCTTT.

A note on this clone: This sample includes further DNA sequences coding for the same CDR3. The chain employs TRBV18 and TRBJ1-3; 7 bases match TRBD1. The CDR3 totals 16 residues. Germline values: CDR1 KGHSH, CDR2 LQKENI. V dropped 3 bases and J dropped 0; count of bases not matched to a gene: 5. CDR3 in DNA: TGTGCCAGCTCACCCCGACAGGGCAGCTCTGGAAACACCATATATTTT. Protein: CASSPRQGSSGNTIYF.

The V gene is TRBV2, the J gene TRBJ1-2; weak D call: TRBD1 (6 bases). This CDR3 region has 14 residues. Between the trimmed V and J ends, which lost 7 bases and 5 bases, there was a span of 17 bases. Germline V lookup: CDR1 SNHLY, CDR2 FYNNEI. The DNA for the CDR3 is TGTGCCAGCACCTCGACAGGAAGCTCTTATGGCTACACCTTC. It encodes CASTSTGSSYGYTF.

This clone has only a few counts. The chain joins TRBV5-1 to TRBJ2-7, with a tentative D call TRBD2 (7 bases). This CDR3 is 13 amino acids long. V lost 4 bases and J 6 bases, leaving 14 bases between the germline ends. CDR1 and CDR2 from the germline V gene are SGHRS and YFSETQ. CDR3 residues: CASSSGTLSEQYF. CDR3 DNA: TGCGCCAGCAGCAGCGGGACACTCTCCGAGCAGTACTTC.

This clone has only one observation. V gene TRBV5-1 combines with J gene TRBJ1-1; D not resolved. The CDR3 has 13 residues. V was clipped by 3 bases and J by 3 bases, with 9 bases between them. The V gene's germline CDR1 is SGHRS and CDR2 YFSETQ. The CDR3 sequence: CASSSDIHTEAFF. CDR3 bases: TGCGCCAGCAGCTCAGACATCCACACTGAAGCTTTCTTT.

The V gene is TRBV21-1, the J gene TRBJ1-5; the DNA was not used to check the table's D call, TRBD1. TRBV21-1 is tagged as a pseudogene. CDR3 length: 17 amino acids. The CDR3 region has the DNA TGTGCCAGCAGCTGCGGCGTGAGGGGACAGGGCCATCAGCCCCAGCATTTT. The encoded protein is CASSCGVRGQGHQPQHF.

The chain has TRBV19 and TRBJ1-5; D unclear. Trimming removed 5 bases from V and 6 bases from J, with 14 bases in between. This CDR3 comprises 14 residues. In germline, CDR1 is LNHDA, CDR2 SQIVND (reference sequence). The DNA of the CDR3 is TGTGCCAGTAGTCGGGGATCGGTTGTTCAGCCCCAGCATTTT. Residues: CASSRGSVVQPQHF. The full variable domain, completed using reference TRBV19 and TRBJ1-5, is DGGITQSPKYLFRKEGQNVTLSCEQNLNHDAMYWYRQDPGQGLRLIYYSQIVNDFQKGDIAEGYSVSREKKESFPLTVTSAQKNPTAFYLCASSRGSVVQPQHFGDGTRLSIL.

This clone has more than one count but fewer than ten. The V call is TRBV9, the J call TRBJ1-2; 7 bases are a match to TRBD1. The germline V gene has CDR1 SGDLS and CDR2 YYNGEE. This CDR3 has 14 amino acids. The junction had 3 bases not matched to a gene; V was cut back by 0 bases and J by 4 bases. The CDR3 coding sequence is TGTGCCAGCAGCGTAGAGGGGGCCGGCTATGGCTACACCTTC. Protein product: CASSVEGAGYGYTF.

This clone was observed a single time. The chain carries TRBV9 and TRBJ2-7; perhaps D is TRBD1 or TRBD2 (6 bases each). Germline V lookup: CDR1 SGDLS, CDR2 YYNGEE. This CDR3 region has 14 residues. V was pared by 4 bases and J by 1 base, with 12 bases between. The CDR3 DNA reads TGTGCCAGCAGCCTAGGGGGGCAATCCTACGAGCAGTACTTC. This translates into CASSLGGQSYEQYF.

V usage is TRBV4-1 and J usage is TRBJ1-1; 7 bases fit TRBD1. This CDR3 has 15 amino acids. Trimming at V came to 4 bases and at J to 7 bases, leaving 12 bases not matched to a gene. Germline V gene data show CDR1 as MGHRA and CDR2 as YSYEKL. The CDR3 DNA reads as TGCGCCAGCAGCCCAATACAAGCCGGGACAGATGAAGCTTTCTTT. It specifies CASSPIQAGTDEAFF.

The gene calls are TRBV6-6 and TRBJ1-6, with D perhaps matching TRBD1 (5 bases). The CDR3 totals 13 residues. V was clipped by 7 bases and J by 7 bases, with 11 bases between them. Per germline, CDR1 MNHNY and CDR2 SVGAGI (reference sequence). CDR3 loop: CASIKGSNSPLHF. CDR3 in DNA: TGTGCCAGCATCAAGGGGTCGAATTCACCCCTCCACTTT.

The rearrangement links TRBV27 to TRBJ1-6, with TRBD1 identical over 8 bases. V dropped 6 bases and J dropped 6; count of bases not matched to a gene: 7. The CDR3 has 15 residues. Germline CDR1 MNHEY, CDR2 SMNVEV (reference sequence). The DNA of the CDR3 is TGTGCCAGCAGGTTGGACAGGGAGCCTAATTCACCCCTCCACTTT. It specifies CASRLDREPNSPLHF.

The CDR3 coding sequence is TGTGCCAGTAGTGTCCAGACCCAGACAGGGTCGGCCTACGGCTACACCTTC. Translated: CASSVQTQTGSAYGYTF. The chain links TRBV19 to TRBJ1-2; 7 nucleotides align to TRBD1. The ends lost 5 bases at V and 8 bases at J; junction bases unmatched: 20. Germline CDR1 reads LNHDA; CDR2 reads SQIVND (reference sequence). The CDR3 consists of 17 residues.